Here is one TCR beta chain with its context. Its antigen is unidentified. CDR1 is MNHEY and CDR2 is SVGAGI in the germline V gene. Germline trimming cut 6 bases from V and 6 bases from J; bases unmatched to any gene: 9. The CDR3 runs 15 residues. The primer mix had 60 Vbeta and 13 Jbeta primers. Sequencing used immunoSEQ multiplex PCR; TCRdb keeps in-frame clones, though not all of them. The sample includes about 210,000 clones, around four fifths seen only once; the top ten take more than 0.45%. The data were obtained in a study of cytomegalovirus exposure and HLA in healthy donors. Study results and limitations: In an earlier analysis, in around 590 donors, most V segments appeared productive either ~87% or ~30% of the time. Links to common viral pathogens appeared, in a later analysis, for several of the most significant clusters. With later analysis, a missense DCLRE1C variant became linked to TCR beta V- and J-gene trimming.

Participants comprised healthy donors of bone marrow. Sequenced sample: PBMCs. The sequence came from a boy between 5 and 17 years old in good health and CMV-seronegative. The chain employs TRBV6-5 and TRBJ1-5; 9 bases fit TRBD1. As DNA, the CDR3 is TGTGCCAGCAGCGGGGACAGGGAAGGAGGTCAGCCCCAGCATTTT. It is translated as CASSGDREGGQPQHF.